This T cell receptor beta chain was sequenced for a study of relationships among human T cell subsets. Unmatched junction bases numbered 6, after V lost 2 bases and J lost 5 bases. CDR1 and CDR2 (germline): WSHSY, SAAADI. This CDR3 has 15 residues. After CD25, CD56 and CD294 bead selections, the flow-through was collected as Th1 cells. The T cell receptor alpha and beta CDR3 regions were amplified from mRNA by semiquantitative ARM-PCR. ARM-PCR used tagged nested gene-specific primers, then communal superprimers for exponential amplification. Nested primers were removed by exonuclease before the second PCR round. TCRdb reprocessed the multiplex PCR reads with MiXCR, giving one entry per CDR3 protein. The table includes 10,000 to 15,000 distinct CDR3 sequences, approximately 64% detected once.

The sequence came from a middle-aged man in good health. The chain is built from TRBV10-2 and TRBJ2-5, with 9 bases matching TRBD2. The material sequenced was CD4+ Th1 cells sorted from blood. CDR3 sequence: CASSERLAARETQYF. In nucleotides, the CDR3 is TGCGCCAGCAGTGAGAGACTAGCGGCTCGGGAGACCCAGTACTTC.